The 12 T cell receptor beta chains below were found in one sample sequenced in a study of CD8+CD57+ T cells in acquired aplastic anemia. Profiles of TCR beta VDJ and CDR3 were generated from a genomic DNA template. TCRdb re-called the reads with MiXCR, one entry per CDR3 protein. Of around 180,000 distinct CDR3 sequences listed, 64% are singletons. Sequenced material: sorted CD4+, CD8+, or CD8+CD57+ T cells (not recorded which) from PBMCs. These receptors were obtained from a human donor with severe aplastic anemia or a healthy control (not recorded which).

J is TRBJ2-7 and V is TRBV7-2; possibly TRBD1 or TRBD2 for D (5 bases each). CDR3 length: 13 amino acids. V lost 6 bases to trimming and J lost 3 bases, with 12 bases between them. Looked up from germline, CDR1 is SGHTA and CDR2 is FQGNSA. In nucleotides, the CDR3 is TGTGCCAGCAGGAGGGACCGACTCTACGAGCAGTACTTC. This encodes CASRRDRLYEQYF.

This clonotype was recorded many times. The V call is TRBV7-9, the J call TRBJ2-7, with a possible D match to TRBD1 (6 bases). Trimming shortened V by 5 bases and J by 2 bases, and 13 bases separated the two germline ends. In germline, CDR1 is SEHNR, CDR2 FQNEAQ (reference sequence). There are 14 residues in the CDR3. The CDR3 DNA sequence: TGTGCCAGCAGCCTGACAGGAATCCCCTACGAGCAGTACTTC. Its protein product is CASSLTGIPYEQYF.

The chain has TRBV6-5 and TRBJ2-7, with 7 bases that match TRBD2. Germline V gene data show CDR1 as MNHEY and CDR2 as SVGAGI. J was trimmed by 2 bases and V by 0 bases; bases with no gene match: 4. The CDR3 loop spans 15 amino acids. The CDR3 DNA is TGTGCCAGCAGTTACTCAGCGGGAATCCCCTACGAGCAGTACTTC. It is translated as CASSYSAGIPYEQYF.

In the case of this clonotype: The conserved phenylalanine or tryptophan is not found at the CDR3 terminus, so this likely reflects a read error. The limits of the CDR3 on the DNA are not certain, so only TCRdb's listed CDR3 is given. The chain recombines TRBV19 with TRBJ1-5; the listed D gene, TRBD1, was not tested against the DNA. Germline CDR1 is LNHDA and CDR2 is SQIVND (reference sequence). 9 amino acids form the CDR3, both terminal residues included. CDR3 protein: CATMSQGII.

On this clonotype: Given a much more abundant clone one base away, this may be a read error. Because it lacks the conserved phenylalanine or tryptophan at the end, this CDR3 is likely a read error. The CDR3 DNA is TGTGCCAGCAGCGGGACAGGAACCTACGAGCAGTACCTC. This gives the protein CASSGTGTYEQYL. The rearrangement links TRBV5-6 to TRBJ2-7; 8 bases are shared with TRBD1. Trimming cost V 4 bases and J 2 bases; bases outside gene matches: 2. The CDR3 sequence is 13 residues long. CDR1 is SGHDT and CDR2 is YYEEEE in the germline V gene.

The chain has TRBV6-6 and TRBJ2-6; the D call may be TRBD1 or TRBD2 (5 bases each). This CDR3 comprises 15 residues. Between the trimmed V and J ends, which lost 5 bases and 2 bases, there was a span of 10 bases. Germline V CDR1 and CDR2: MNHNY, SVGAGI (reference sequence). DNA of the CDR3: TGTGCCAGCAGTCGGGACCGTCCTGGGGCCAACGTCCTGACTTTC. Its protein is CASSRDRPGANVLTF.

This clonotype was counted at least ten times. The chain combines TRBV5-1 with TRBJ2-1, with D possibly matching TRBD1 (6 bases). The CDR3 contains 17 residues. Germline lookup yields CDR1 SGHRS and CDR2 YFSETQ. Trimming left V 2 bases short and J 0 bases short, with 15 bases between. The CDR3 bases are TGCGCCAGCAGCTTTCTCTCCCAGGGGATCTCCTACAATGAGCAGTTCTTC. This translates into CASSFLSQGISYNEQFF.

The chain uses TRBV5-6 and TRBJ1-5; TRBD1 matches 7 bases. In germline, CDR1 is SGHDT, CDR2 YYEEEE. The CDR3 consists of 15 residues. Germline trimming cut 0 bases from V and 6 bases from J; bases unmatched to any gene: 6. For the CDR3, the DNA is TGTGCCAGCAGCTTGGACAGGGGCTTGCTTCAGCCCCAGCATTTT. It encodes CASSLDRGLLQPQHF.

This clonotype was seen a single time. The chain uses TRBV7-3 and TRBJ1-6; 7 bases line up with TRBD1. V shed 5 bases, J shed 4 bases, and the junction held 17 bases outside the gene matches. This CDR3 has 19 residues. Germline V gives CDR1 SGHTA, CDR2 FQGTGA. CDR3 nucleotides: TGTGCCAGCAGCCGCCTGGGGACAGTCGAGACAGGGTATAATTCACCCCTCCACTTT. Translated: CASSRLGTVETGYNSPLHF.

Ten or more counts support this clonotype. V gene TRBV10-1 combines with J gene TRBJ1-1, with D unclear. This CDR3 spans 12 amino acids. With 8 bases removed from V and 4 bases from J, the gap between germline ends came to 11 bases. CDR1 and CDR2 from the germline V gene are WNHNN and SYGVQD (reference sequence). CDR3 in amino acids: CASGQCSTEAFF. The CDR3 DNA reads as TGCGCCAGCGGGCAATGCAGCACTGAAGCTTTCTTT.

This chain connects TRBV20-1 to TRBJ1-5; D is possibly TRBD1 (6 bases). CDR1 is DFQATT and CDR2 is SNEGSKA in the germline V gene (reference sequence). This CDR3 region has 14 residues. V lost 0 bases and J lost 6, with 12 bases in between. CDR3 nucleotides: TGCAGTGCTAGAGACCAGGGGTGGGGTCAGCCCCAGCATTTT. Its protein is CSARDQGWGQPQHF.

The chain combines TRBV10-3 with TRBJ2-6, with 8 bases fitting TRBD1. After removal of 1 base from V and 4 bases from J, the junction contained 9 bases not matched to a gene. Germline V gives CDR1 ENHRY, CDR2 SYGVKD. The CDR3 sequence is 18 residues long. The CDR3 here is CAISEFRTGSAGANVLTF. In DNA form, the CDR3 reads TGTGCCATCAGTGAGTTCCGGACAGGGTCGGCCGGGGCCAACGTCCTGACTTTC.